This T cell receptor (beta chain) comes out of a study of T cell responses to AZD1222 COVID-19 vaccine. About this clone itself: What it recognizes is unknown.

The method was immunoSEQ multiplex PCR; TCRdb's version includes in-frame clones alone and lacks a portion of them. The sample lists 150,000 to 200,000 clones; approximately 90% were seen once. Study-wide points: Along spike, vaccine-associated CD4 TCRs were found throughout, with dominance at 160-218 and 743-854. Spike-specific TCR breadth and depth went up after people got two AZD1222 doses. Donor demographics were predominantly white British with a female majority; clonal diversity may be underestimated.

Trimming removed 2 bases at V and 5 bases at J, with 12 bases between. The CDR3 spans 14 residues. Germline CDR1 reads SEHNR; CDR2 reads FQNEAQ (reference sequence). The sequencing here drew on peripheral blood, taken on day 0 of AZD1222 vaccination. The rearrangement uses TRBV7-9 and TRBJ2-5, with TRBD2 as a possible D gene (5 bases). The sequence was collected from an adult in good health. The DNA of the CDR3 is TGTGCCAGCAGCTTATGGTCTAGAGGGGAGACCCAGTACTTC. It yields the protein CASSLWSRGETQYF.